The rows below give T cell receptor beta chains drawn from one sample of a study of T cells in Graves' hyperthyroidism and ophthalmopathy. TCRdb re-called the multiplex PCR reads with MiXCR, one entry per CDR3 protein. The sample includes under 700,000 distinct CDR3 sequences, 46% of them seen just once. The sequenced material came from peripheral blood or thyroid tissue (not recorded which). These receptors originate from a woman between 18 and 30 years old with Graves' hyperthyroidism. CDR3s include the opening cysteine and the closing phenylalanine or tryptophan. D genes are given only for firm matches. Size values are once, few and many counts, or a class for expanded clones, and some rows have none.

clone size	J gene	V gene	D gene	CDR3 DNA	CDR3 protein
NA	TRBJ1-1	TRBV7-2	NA	TGTGCCAGCAGCTGGACGGAAGCTTTCTTT	CASSWTEAFF
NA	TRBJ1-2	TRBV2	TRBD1	TGTGCCAGCAGTACAGGGGGGGTTTCGAGTGGCCACACCTTC	CASSTGGVSSGHTF
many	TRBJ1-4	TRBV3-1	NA	TGTGCCAGCAGTAACTTGGGGAAACTGTTTTTT	CASSNLGKLFF
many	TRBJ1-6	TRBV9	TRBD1	TGTGCCAGCAGCGTGGACAGGGGGTATAGTTCACCCCTCCACTTT	CASSVDRGYSSPLHF
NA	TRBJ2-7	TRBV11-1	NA	TGTGCCAGCAGCTTAGCAGTTATCAGCTCCTACGAGCAGTACTTC	CASSLAVISSYEQYF
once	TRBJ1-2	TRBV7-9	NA	TGTGCCAGCAACCTCCCCGGACCGTCCTATGGCTACACCTTC	CASNLPGPSYGYTF
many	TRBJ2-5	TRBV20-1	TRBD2	TGCAGTGCTAGTTCTCCTAGCGGGAGGGCCAGAGAGACCCAGTACTTC	CSASSPSGRARETQYF
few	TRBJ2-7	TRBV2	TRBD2	TGTGCCAGCAGTGGGGGACTAAGCGGGAGTCGGTACGAGCAGTACTTC	CASSGGLSGSRYEQYF
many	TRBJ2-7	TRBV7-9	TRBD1	TGTGCCAGCAGCCCGACAGGGTCCGGCGAGCAGTACTTC	CASSPTGSGEQYF
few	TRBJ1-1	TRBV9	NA	TGTGCCAGCAGCGTATCCTCCGGGTTGAACACTGAAGCTTTCTTT	CASSVSSGLNTEAFF
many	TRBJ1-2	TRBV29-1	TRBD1	TGCAGCGCAGGCGGACAGGGGATTTACTACACCTTC	CSAGGQGIYYTF
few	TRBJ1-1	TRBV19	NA	TGTGCCAGTAGTATGGACAGATACACTGAAGCTTTCTTT	CASSMDRYTEAFF